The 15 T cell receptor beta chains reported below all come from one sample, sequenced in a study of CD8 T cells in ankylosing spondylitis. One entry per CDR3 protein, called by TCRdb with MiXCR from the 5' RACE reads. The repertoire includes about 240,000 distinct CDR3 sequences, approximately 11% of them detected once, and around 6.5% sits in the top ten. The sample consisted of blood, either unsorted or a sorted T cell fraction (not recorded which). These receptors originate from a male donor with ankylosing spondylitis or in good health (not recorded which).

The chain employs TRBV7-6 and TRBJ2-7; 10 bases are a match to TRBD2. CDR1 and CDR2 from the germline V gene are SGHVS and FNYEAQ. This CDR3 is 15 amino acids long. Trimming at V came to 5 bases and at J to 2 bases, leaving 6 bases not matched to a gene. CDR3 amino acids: CASSPRAGGPYEQYF. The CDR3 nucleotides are TGTGCCAGCAGCCCGAGAGCGGGGGGGCCCTACGAGCAGTACTTC. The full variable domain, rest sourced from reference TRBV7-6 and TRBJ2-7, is GAGVSQSPRYKVTKRGQDVALRCDPISGHVSLYWYRQALGQGPEFLTYFNYEAQQDKSGLPNDRFSAERPEGSISTLTIQRTEQRDSAMYRCASSPRAGGPYEQYFGPGTRLTVT.

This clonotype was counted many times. Here the CDR3 DNA reads TGTGCCAGCAGTGAAATGTCGAGCTCCTACAATGAGCAGTTCTTC. Translation: CASSEMSSSYNEQFF. The chain is built from TRBV6-1 and TRBJ2-1; unclear D gene. The ends were cut back, 2 bases at V and 0 bases at J, with 8 bases in the middle. The CDR3 contains 15 residues. Germline CDR1 and CDR2: MNHNS and SASEGT.

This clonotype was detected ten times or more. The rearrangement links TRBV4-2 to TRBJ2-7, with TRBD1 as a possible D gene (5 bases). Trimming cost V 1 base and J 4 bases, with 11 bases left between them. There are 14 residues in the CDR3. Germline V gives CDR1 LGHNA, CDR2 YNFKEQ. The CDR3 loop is CASSQVQGQYEQYF. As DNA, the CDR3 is TGTGCCAGCAGCCAAGTCCAGGGTCAGTACGAGCAGTACTTC.

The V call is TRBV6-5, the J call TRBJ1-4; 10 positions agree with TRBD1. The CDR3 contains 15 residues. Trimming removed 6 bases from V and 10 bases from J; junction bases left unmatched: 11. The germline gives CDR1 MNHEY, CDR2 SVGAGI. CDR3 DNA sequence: TGTGCCAGCAGCCCCGCCGGGACAGGGGCGGGAAAACTGTTTTTT. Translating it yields CASSPAGTGAGKLFF.

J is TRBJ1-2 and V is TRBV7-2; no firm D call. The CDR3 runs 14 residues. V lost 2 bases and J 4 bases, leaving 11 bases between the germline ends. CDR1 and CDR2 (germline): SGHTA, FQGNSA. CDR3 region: CASSLLPGAYGYTF. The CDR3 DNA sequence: TGTGCCAGCAGCTTATTGCCGGGCGCCTATGGCTACACCTTC.

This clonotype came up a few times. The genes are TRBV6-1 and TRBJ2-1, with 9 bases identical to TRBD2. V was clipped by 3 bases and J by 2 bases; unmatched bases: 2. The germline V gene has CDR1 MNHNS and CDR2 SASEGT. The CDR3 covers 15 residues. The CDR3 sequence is CASSDLAGAYNEQFF. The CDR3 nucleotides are TGTGCCAGCAGTGACTTAGCGGGGGCCTACAATGAGCAGTTCTTC.

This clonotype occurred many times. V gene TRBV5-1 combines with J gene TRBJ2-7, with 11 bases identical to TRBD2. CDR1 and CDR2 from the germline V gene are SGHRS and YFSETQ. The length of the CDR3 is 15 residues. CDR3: CASRLNSGRAYEQYF. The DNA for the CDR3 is TGCGCTTCACGACTTAATAGCGGGAGGGCCTACGAGCAGTACTTC. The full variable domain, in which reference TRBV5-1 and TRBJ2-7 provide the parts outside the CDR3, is KAGVTQTPRYLIKTRGQQVTLSCSPISGHRSVSWYQQTPGQGLQFLFEYFSETQRNKGNFPGRFSGRQFSNSRSEMNVSTLELGDSALYLCASRLNSGRAYEQYFGPGTRLTVT.

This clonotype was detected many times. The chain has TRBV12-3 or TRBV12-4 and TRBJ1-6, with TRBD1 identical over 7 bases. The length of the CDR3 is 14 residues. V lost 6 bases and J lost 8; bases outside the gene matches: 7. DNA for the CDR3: TGTGCCAGCAGCTTCGGACAGGATTATTCACCCCTCCACTTT. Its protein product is CASSFGQDYSPLHF.

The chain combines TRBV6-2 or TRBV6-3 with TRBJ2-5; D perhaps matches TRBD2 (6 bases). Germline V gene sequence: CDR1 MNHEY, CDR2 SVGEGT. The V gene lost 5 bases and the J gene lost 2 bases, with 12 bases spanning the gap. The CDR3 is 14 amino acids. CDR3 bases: TGTGCCAGCAGTACCCCGGGGGTTCAAGAGACCCAGTACTTC. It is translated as CASSTPGVQETQYF.

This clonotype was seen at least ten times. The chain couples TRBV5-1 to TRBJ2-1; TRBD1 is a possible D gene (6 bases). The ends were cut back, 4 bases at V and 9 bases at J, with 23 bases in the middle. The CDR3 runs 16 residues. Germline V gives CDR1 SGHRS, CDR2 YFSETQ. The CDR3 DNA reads TGCGCCAGCAGCCTACTACAGGGACGCGGCTCCAGTGAGCAGTTCTTC. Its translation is CASSLLQGRGSSEQFF. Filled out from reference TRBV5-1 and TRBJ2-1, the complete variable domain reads KAGVTQTPRYLIKTRGQQVTLSCSPISGHRSVSWYQQTPGQGLQFLFEYFSETQRNKGNFPGRFSGRQFSNSRSEMNVSTLELGDSALYLCASSLLQGRGSSEQFFGPGTRLTVL.

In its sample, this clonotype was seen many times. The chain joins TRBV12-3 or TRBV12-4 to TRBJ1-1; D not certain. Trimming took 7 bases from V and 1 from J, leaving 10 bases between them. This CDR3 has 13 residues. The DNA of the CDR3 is TGTGCCAGCAACATACAGAGGAACACTGAAGCTTTCTTT. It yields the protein CASNIQRNTEAFF.

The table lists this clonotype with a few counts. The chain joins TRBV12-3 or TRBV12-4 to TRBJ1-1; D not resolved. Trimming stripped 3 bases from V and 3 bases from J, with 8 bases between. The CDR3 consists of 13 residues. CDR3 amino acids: CASSFSEDTEAFF. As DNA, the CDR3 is TGTGCCAGCAGTTTCTCGGAGGACACTGAAGCTTTCTTT.

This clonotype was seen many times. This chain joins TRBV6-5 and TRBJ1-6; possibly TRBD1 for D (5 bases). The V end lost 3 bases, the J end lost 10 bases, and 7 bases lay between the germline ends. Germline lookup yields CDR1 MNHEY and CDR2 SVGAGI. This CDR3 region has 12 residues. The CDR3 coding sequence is TGTGCCAGCAGTTATAGGGGATCACCCCTCCACTTT. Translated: CASSYRGSPLHF.

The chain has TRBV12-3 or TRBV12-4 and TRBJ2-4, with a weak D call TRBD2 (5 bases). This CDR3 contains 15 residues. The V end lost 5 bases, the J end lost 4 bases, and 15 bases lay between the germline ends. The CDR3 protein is CASSHPDREKNIQYF. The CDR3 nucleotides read TGTGCCAGCAGTCACCCAGACCGGGAAAAAAACATTCAGTACTTC.

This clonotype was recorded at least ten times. The CDR3 coding sequence is TGCAGTGCTAGTTTACAGAATGAGCAGTTCTTC. Translated, it gives CSASLQNEQFF. This chain joins TRBV20-1 and TRBJ2-1; D not resolved. Trimming stripped 3 bases from V and 7 bases from J, with 7 bases between. The length of the CDR3 is 11 residues. Germline V gene sequence: CDR1 DFQATT, CDR2 SNEGSKA (reference sequence).